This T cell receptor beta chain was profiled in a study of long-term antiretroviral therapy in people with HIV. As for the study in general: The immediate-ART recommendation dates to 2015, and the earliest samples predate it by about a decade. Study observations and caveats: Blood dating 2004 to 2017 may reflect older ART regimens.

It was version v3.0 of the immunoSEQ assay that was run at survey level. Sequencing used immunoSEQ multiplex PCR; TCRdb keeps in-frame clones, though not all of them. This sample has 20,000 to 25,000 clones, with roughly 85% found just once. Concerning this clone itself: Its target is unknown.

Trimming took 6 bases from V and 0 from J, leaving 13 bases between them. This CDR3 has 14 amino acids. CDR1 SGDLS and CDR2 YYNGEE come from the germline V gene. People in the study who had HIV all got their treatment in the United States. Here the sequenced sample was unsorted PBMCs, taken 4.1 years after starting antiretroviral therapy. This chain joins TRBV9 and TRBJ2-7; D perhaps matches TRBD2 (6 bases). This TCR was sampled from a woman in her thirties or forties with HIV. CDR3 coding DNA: TGTGCCAGCACCTCCACCGGGAGCTCCTACGAGCAGTACTTC. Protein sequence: CASTSTGSSYEQYF. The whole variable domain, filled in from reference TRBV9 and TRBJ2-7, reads DSGVTQTPKHLITATGQRVTLRCSPRSGDLSVYWYQQSLDQGLQFLIQYYNGEERAKGNILERFSAQQFPDLHSELNLSSLELGDSALYFCASTSTGSSYEQYFGPGTRLTVT.